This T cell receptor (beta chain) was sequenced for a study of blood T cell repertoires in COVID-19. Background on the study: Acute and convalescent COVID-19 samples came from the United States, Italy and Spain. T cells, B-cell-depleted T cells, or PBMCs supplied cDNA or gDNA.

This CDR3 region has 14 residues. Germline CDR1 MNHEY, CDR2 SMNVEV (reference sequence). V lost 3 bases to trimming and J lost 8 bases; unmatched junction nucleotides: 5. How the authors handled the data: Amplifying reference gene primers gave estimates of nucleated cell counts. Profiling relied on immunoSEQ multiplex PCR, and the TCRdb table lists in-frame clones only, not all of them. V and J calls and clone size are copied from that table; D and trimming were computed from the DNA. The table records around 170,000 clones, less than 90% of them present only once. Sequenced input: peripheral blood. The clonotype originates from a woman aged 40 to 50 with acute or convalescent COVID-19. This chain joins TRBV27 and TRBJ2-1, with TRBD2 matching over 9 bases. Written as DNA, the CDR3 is TGTGCCAGCAGTTTGATTAGCGGGAGTGATGAGCAGTTCTTC. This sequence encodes CASSLISGSDEQFF.